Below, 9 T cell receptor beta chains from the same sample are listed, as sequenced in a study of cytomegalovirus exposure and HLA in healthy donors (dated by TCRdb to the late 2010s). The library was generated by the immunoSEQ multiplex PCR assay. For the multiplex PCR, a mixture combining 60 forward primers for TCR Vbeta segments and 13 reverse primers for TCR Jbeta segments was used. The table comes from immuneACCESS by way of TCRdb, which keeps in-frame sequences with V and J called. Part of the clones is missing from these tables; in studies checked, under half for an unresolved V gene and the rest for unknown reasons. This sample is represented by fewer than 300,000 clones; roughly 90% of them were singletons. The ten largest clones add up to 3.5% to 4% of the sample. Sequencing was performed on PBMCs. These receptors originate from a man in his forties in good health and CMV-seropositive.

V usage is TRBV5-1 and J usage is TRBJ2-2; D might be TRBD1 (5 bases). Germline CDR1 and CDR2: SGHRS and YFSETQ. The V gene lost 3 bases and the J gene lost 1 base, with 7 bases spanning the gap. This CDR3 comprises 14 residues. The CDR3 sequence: CASSSTGNTGELFF. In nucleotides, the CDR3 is TGCGCCAGCAGCTCAACAGGGAACACCGGGGAGCTGTTTTTT.

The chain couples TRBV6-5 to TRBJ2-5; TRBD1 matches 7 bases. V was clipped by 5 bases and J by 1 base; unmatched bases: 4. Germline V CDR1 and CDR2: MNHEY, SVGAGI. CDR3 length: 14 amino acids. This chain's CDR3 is CASSQDRTQETQYF. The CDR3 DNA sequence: TGTGCCAGCAGTCAGGACAGGACCCAAGAGACCCAGTACTTC.

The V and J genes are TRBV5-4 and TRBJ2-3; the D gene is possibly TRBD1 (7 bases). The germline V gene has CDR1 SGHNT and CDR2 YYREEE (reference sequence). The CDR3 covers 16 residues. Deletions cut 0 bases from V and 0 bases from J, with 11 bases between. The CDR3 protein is CASSLEPGGSTDTQYF. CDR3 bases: TGTGCCAGCAGCTTGGAACCAGGGGGGAGCACAGATACGCAGTATTTT.

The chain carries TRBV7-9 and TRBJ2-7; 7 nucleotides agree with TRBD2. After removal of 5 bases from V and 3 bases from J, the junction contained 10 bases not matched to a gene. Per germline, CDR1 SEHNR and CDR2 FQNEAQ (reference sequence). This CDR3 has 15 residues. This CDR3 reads CASSQGGTTLYEQYF. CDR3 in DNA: TGTGCCAGCAGCCAGGGTGGGACTACACTCTACGAGCAGTACTTC.

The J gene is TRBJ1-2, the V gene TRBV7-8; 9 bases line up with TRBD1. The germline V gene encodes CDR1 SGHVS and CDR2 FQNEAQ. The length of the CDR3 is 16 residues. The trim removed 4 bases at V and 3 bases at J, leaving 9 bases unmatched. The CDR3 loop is CASSSEGTGWDYGYTF. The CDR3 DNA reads TGTGCCAGCAGCTCCGAAGGGACAGGGTGGGACTATGGCTACACCTTC.

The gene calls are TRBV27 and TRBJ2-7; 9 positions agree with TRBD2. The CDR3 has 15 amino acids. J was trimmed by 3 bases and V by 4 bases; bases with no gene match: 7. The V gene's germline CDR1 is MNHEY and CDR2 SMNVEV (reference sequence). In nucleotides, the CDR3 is TGTGCCAGCAGTTCGCTAGCGGGATCGCACTACGAGCAGTACTTC. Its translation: CASSSLAGSHYEQYF.

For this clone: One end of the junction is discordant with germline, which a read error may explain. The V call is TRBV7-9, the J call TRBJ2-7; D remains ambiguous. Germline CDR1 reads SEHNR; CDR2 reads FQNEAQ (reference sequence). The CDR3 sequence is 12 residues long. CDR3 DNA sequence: TGTTCCAGCAGCTTGGGCCGGCATTGGCAGTACTTC. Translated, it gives CSSSLGRHWQYF.

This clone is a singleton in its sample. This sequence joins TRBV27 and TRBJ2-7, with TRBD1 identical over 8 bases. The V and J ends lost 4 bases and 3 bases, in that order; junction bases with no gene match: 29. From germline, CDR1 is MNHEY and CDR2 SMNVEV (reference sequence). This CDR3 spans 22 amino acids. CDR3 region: CASSSEPLGQGFTWASFYEQYF. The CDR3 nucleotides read TGTGCCAGCAGTTCCGAACCCCTCGGACAGGGCTTCACGTGGGCCTCCTTCTACGAGCAGTACTTC.

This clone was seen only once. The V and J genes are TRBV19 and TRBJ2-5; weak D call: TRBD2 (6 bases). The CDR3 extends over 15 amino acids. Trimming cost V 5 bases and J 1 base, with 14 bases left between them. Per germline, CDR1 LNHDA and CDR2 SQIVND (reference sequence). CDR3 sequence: CASSAPGVPQETQYF. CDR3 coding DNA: TGTGCCAGTAGTGCCCCGGGGGTGCCCCAAGAGACCCAGTACTTC.